This T cell receptor beta chain was observed in a study of PD-L1 blockade in urothelial cancer. Study summary: Investigators checked blood 3 weeks (second dose) and 6 weeks after treatment start. Counts from blood samples showed a median of roughly 130,000 T cells.

Time point of the sample: peripheral blood 6 weeks after treatment start. Assay used: immunoSEQ multiplex PCR; TCRdb lists only in-frame clones, some missing. The sample has some 110,000 clones; roughly 90% are singletons. This CDR3 is built from 15 residues. The V end was cut by 2 bases, the J end by 5 bases, with 11 bases between. Germline loops: CDR1 SGHRS, CDR2 YFSETQ. The starting material was PBMCs, obtained around atezolizumab (anti-PD-L1) treatment. The receptor was isolated from a man aged 60 to 69 with urothelial cancer. The chain has TRBV5-1 and TRBJ1-6; unclear D gene. The CDR3 nucleotides read TGCGCCAGCAGCTTAACGACACAGAATAATTCACCCCTCCACTTT. Residues: CASSLTTQNNSPLHF.